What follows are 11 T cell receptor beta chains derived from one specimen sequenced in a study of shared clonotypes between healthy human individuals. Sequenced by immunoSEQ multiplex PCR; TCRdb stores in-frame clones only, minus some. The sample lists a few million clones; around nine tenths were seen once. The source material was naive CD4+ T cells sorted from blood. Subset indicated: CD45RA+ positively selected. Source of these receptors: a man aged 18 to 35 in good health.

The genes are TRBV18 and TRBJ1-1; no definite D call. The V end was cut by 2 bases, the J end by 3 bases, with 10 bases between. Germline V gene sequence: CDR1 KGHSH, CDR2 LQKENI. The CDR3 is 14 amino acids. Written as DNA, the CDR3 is TGTGCCAGCTCACCAGGGAGTCAGGACACTGAAGCTTTCTTT. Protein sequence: CASSPGSQDTEAFF.

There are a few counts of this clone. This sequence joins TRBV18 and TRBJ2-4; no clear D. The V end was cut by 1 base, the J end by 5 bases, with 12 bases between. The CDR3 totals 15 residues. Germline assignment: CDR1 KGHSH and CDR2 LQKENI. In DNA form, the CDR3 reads TGTGCCAGCTCACCACTGCCGTCATCTGAAAACATTCAGTACTTC. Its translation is CASSPLPSSENIQYF.

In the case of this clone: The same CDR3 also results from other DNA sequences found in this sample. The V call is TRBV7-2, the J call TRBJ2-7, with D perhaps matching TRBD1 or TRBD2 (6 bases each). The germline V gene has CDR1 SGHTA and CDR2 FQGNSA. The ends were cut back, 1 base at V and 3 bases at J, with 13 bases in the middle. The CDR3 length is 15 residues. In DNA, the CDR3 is TGTGCCAGCAGCTTAGTTAGGGGGGTCGGCTACGAGCAGTACTTC. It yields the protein CASSLVRGVGYEQYF.

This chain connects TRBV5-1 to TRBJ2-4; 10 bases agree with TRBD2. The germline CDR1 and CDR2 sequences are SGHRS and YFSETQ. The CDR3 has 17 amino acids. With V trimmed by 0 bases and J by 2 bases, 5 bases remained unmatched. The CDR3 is CASSLGPSGRSKNIQYF. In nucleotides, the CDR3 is TGCGCCAGCAGCTTGGGGCCTAGCGGGAGATCCAAAAACATTCAGTACTTC.

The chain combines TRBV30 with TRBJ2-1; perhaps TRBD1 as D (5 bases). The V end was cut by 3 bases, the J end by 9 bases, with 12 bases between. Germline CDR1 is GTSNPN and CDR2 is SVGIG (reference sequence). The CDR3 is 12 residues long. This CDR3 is CAWSASGPEQFF. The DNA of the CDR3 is TGTGCCTGGAGCGCCTCAGGGCCTGAGCAGTTCTTC.

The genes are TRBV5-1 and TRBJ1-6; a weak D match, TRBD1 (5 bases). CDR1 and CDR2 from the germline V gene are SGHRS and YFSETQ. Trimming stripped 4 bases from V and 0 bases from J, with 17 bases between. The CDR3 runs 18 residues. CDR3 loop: CASSMTDSLSSYNSPLHF. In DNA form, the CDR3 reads TGCGCCAGCAGCATGACAGATTCCCTGAGCTCCTATAATTCACCCCTCCACTTT.

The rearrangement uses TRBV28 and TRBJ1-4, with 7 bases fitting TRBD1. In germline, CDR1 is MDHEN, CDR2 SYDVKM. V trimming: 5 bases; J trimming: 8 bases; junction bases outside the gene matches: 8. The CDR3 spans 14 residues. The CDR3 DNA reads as TGTGCCAGCAGTCTGACAGGGCTCAAGGAAAAACTGTTTTTT. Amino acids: CASSLTGLKEKLFF.

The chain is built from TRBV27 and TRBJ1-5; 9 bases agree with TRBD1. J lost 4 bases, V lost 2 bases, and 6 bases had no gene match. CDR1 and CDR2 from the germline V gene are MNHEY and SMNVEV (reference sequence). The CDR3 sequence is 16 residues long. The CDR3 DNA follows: TGTGCCAGCAGTTTAGGCCTAGGGACAGGGAATCAGCCCCAGCATTTT. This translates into CASSLGLGTGNQPQHF.

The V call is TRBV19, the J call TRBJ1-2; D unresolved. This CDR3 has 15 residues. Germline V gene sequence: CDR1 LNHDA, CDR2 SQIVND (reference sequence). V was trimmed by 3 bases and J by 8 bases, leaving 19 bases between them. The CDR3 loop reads CASSILAQIGRGYTF. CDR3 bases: TGTGCCAGTAGTATTCTAGCCCAGATCGGTCGGGGCTACACCTTC.

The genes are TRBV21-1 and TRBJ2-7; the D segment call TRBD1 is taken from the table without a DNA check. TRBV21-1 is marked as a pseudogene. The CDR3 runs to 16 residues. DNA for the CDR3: TGTGCCAGCAGTCCCCTCGCGCAGGGGCCCTCCTACGAGCAGTACTTC. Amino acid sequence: CASSPLAQGPSYEQYF.

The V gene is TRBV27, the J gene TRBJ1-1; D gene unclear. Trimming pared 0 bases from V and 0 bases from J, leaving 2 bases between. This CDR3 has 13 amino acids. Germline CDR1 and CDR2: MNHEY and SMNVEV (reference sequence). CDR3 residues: CASSLSLNTEAFF. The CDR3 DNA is TGTGCCAGCAGTTTATCGCTGAACACTGAAGCTTTCTTT.